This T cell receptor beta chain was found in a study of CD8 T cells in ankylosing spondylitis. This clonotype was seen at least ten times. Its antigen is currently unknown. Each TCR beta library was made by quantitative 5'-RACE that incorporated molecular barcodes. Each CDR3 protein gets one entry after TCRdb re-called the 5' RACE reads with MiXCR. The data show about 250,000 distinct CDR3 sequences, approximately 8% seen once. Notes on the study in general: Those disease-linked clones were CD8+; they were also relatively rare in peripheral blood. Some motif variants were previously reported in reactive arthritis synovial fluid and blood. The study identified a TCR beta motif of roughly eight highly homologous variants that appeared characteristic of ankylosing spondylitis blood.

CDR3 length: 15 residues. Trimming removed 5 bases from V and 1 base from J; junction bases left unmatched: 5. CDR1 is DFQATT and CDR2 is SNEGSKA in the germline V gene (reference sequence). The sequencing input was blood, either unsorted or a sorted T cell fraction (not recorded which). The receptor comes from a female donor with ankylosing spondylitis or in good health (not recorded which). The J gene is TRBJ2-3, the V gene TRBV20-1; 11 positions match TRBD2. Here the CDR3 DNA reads TGCAGTGCTCGCGGGACTAGCGGTGGCACAGATACGCAGTATTTT. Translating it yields CSARGTSGGTDTQYF.